One T cell receptor beta chain is described in this entry. This specimen belongs to a study of a mutant IDH1 vaccine in newly diagnosed glioma. Germline V gene lookup returns CDR1 ENHRY and CDR2 SYGVKD. The CDR3 runs to 15 residues. V shed 4 bases and J 10 bases; nucleotides not matched to a gene: 11. Using immunoSEQ multiplex PCR, the repertoire was profiled, and TCRdb retains in-frame clones only, with some absent. Of tens of thousands of clones in the sample, about nine tenths are singletons; the top ten hold roughly 2.4%. The time point here: baseline, week 1 (first vaccination visit). Treatment here: pre-vaccination baseline after standard-of-care therapy.

The sequenced sample was PBMCs, obtained from a glioma patient treated with radiotherapy, temozolomide or both. The receptor comes from a man aged 35 to 55 with glioma. The V and J genes are TRBV10-3 and TRBJ1-1; 11 positions match TRBD1. CDR3 protein: CAISAPDRGLKVAFF. CDR3 nucleotides: TGTGCCATCAGTGCCCCGGACAGGGGGCTAAAGGTAGCTTTCTTT.